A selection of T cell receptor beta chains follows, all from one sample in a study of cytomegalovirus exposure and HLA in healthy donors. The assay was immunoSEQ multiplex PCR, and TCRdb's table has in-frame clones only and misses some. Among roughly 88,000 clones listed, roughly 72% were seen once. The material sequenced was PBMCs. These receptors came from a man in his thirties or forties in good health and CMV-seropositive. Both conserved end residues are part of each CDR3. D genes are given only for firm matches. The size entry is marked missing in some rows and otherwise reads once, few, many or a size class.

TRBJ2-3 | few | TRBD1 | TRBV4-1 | CASSSPTGTDVTDTQYF | TGCGCCAGCAGCTCTCCAACCGGGACAGACGTCACAGATACGCAGTATTTT
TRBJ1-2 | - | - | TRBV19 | CASSMKGIGYTF | TGTGCCAGTAGTATGAAGGGGATAGGCTACACCTTC
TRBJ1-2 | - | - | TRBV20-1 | CSARAGYGYTF | TGCAGTGCTAGAGCAGGGTATGGCTACACCTTC
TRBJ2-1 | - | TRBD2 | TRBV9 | CASSVGGVAGVKFF | TGTGCCAGCAGCGTAGGGGGGGTAGCGGGAGTTAAGTTCTTC
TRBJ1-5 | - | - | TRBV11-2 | CASSLVAVNQPQHF | TGTGCCAGCAGCTTAGTGGCGGTCAATCAGCCCCAGCATTTT
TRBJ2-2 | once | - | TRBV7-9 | CASSFEAGELFF | TGTGCCAGCAGCTTCGAGGCCGGGGAGCTGTTTTTT
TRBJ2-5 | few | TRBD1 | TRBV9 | CASNLGTGAGETQYF | TGTGCCAGCAACTTAGGGACAGGCGCCGGGGAGACCCAGTACTTC
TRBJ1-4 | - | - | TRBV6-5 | CATSQGFGNEKLFF | TGTGCCACCTCCCAGGGATTTGGTAATGAAAAACTGTTTTTT
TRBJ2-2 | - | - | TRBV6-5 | CASTQTGELFF | TGTGCCAGCACACAGACCGGGGAGCTGTTTTTT
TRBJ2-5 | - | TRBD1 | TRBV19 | CASSSGTGPKYF | TGTGCCAGTAGTTCAGGGACAGGCCCCAAGTACTTC
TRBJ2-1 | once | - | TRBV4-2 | CASSQDFGARDNEQFF | TGTGCCAGCAGCCAAGATTTTGGGGCTCGGGACAATGAGCAGTTCTTC
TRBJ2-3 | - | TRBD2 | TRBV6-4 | CASSDTSGSSDTQYF | TGTGCCAGCAGCGACACTAGCGGGAGCTCAGATACGCAGTATTTT
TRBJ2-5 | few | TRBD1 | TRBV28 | CASIRDRGSETQYF | TGTGCCAGCATTAGGGACAGGGGTTCCGAGACCCAGTACTTC
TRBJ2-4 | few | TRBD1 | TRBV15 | CATSSRTGGSDIQYF | TGTGCCACCAGCAGTAGGACAGGGGGTAGTGACATTCAGTACTTC
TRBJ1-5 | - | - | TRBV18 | CASSPNRADQPQHF | TGTGCCAGCTCACCTAACAGGGCCGATCAGCCCCAGCATTTT
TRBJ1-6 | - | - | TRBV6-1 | CASRRALGAPLHF | TGTGCCAGCAGGAGGGCCCTCGGAGCACCCCTCCACTTT
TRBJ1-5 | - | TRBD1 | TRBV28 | CASRLGQVNQPQHF | TGTGCCAGCAGGTTGGGACAGGTTAATCAGCCCCAGCATTTT
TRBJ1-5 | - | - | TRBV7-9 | CASSLGGGQPYSNQPQHF | TGTGCCAGCAGCTTAGGTGGAGGGCAGCCCTATAGCAATCAGCCCCAGCATTTT
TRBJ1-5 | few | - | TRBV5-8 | CASSPQGRYQPQHF | TGTGCCAGCAGCCCACAGGGACGTTATCAGCCCCAGCATTTT
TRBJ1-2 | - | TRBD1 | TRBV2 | CASPLGQGDYGHTF | TGTGCCAGCCCTCTCGGACAGGGAGATTACGGCCACACCTTC
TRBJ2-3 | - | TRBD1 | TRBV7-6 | CASSFNTGQAPSTDTQYF | TGTGCCAGCAGCTTCAACACGGGACAGGCTCCTAGCACAGATACGCAGTATTTT
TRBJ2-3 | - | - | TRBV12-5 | CASGLSRSDTQYF | TGTGCTAGTGGTTTGAGTCGGTCAGATACGCAGTATTTT
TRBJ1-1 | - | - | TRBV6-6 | CASSSTGILNTEAFF | TGTGCCAGCAGCTCTACCGGGATTTTGAACACTGAAGCTTTCTTT
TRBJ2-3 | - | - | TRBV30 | CAWRTLSTDTQYF | TGTGCCTGGAGGACACTTAGCACAGATACGCAGTATTTT
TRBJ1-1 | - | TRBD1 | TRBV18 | CASSGQGHMNTEAFF | TGTGCCAGCTCAGGACAGGGACACATGAACACTGAAGCTTTCTTT
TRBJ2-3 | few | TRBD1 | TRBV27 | CASNLLQGNTQYF | TGTGCCAGCAATTTATTACAGGGGAATACGCAGTATTTT